This T cell receptor beta chain came from a study of OX40 agonist ivuxolimab in advanced cancers. At the level of the study: Past anti-PD-1, anti-PD-L1 or anti-CTLA-4 therapy was accepted, and 30% to 50% had received some. Three patients, one with hepatocellular carcinoma and two with cutaneous melanoma, responded partially.

J was trimmed by 8 bases and V by 0 bases; bases with no gene match: 5. The CDR3 consists of 15 residues. Germline-derived CDR1 and CDR2 are SGHRS and YFSETQ. TCRdb's table, derived via immunoSEQ multiplex PCR, lists solely in-frame clones and lacks some. The sample holds under 55,000 clones; about 90% are singletons and the top ten take less than 20%. Baseline, cycle 4 day 1, and cycle 7 day 1 were the blood sampling points. The source of this sequence is an adult with an advanced solid tumor such as melanoma, head and neck, liver or kidney cancer. This specimen consisted of CD4+ or CD8+ T cells sorted from blood, obtained in a trial of the OX40 agonist ivuxolimab. The chain uses TRBV5-1 and TRBJ2-1; 10 nucleotides align to TRBD1. For the CDR3, the DNA is TGCGCCAGCAGCTTGGTGACAGGGGGCTTGTATGAGCAGTTCTTC. This codes for CASSLVTGGLYEQFF.